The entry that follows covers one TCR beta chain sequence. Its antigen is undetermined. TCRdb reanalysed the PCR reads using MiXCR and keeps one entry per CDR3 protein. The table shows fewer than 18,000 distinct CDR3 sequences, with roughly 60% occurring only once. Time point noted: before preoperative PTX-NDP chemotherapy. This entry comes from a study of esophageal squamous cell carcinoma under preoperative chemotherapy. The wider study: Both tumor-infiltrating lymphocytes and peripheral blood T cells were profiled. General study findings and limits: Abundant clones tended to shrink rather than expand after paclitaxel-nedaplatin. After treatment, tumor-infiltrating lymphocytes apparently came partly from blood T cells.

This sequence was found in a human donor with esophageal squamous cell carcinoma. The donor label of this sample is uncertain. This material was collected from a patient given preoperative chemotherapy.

CDR3 sequence: CASSDPRGAGETQYF. The CDR3, as DNA: TGTGCCAGCAGTGATCCTAGGGGGGCCGGAGAGACCCAGTACTTC. The rearrangement joins TRBV25-1 to TRBJ2-5, with D perhaps matching TRBD1 or TRBD2 (6 bases each). Germline assignment: CDR1 MGHDK and CDR2 SYGVNS. The length of the CDR3 is 15 residues. V lost 3 bases and J lost 4, with 15 bases in between. The variable domain in full, with the rest retrieved from reference TRBV25-1 and TRBJ2-5, is EADIYQTPRYLVIGTGKKITLECSQTMGHDKMYWYQQDPGMELHLIHYSYGVNSTEKGDLSSESTVSRIRTEHFPLTLESARPSHTSQYLCASSDPRGAGETQYFGPGTRLLVL.